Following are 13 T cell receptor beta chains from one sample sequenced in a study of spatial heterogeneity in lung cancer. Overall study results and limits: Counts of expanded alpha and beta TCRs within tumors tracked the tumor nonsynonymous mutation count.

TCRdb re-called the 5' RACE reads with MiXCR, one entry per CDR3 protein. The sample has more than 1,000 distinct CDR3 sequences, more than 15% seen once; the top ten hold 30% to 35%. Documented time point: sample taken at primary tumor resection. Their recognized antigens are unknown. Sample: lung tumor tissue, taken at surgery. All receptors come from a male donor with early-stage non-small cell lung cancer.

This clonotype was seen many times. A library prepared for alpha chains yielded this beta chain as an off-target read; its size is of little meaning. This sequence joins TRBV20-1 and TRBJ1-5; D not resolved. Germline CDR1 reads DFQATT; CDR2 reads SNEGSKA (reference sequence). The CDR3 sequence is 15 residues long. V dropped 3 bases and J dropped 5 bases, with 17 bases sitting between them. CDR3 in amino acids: CSASEAVRVDQPQHF. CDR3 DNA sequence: TGCAGTGCTAGTGAGGCGGTGAGGGTGGATCAGCCCCAGCATTTT.

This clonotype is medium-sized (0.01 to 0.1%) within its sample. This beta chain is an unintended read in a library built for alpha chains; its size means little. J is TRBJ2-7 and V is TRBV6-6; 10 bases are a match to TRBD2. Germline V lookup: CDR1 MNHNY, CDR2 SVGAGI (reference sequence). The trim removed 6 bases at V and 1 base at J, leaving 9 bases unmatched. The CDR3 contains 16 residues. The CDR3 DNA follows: TGTGCCAGCAGAACCGCCGGGACTAGCGTGTCCTACGAGCAGTACGTC. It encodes CASRTAGTSVSYEQYV.

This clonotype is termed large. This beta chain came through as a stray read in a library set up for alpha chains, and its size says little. The CDR3 nucleotides read TGCGCCAGCAGCCAAGGGGCAGTAGCTAACTATGGCTACACCTTC. This sequence encodes CASSQGAVANYGYTF. The genes are TRBV4-3 and TRBJ1-2; D is unresolved. V was trimmed by 1 base and J by 0 bases, leaving 9 bases between them. The CDR3 is 15 residues long. Germline CDR1 and CDR2: LGHNA and YSLEER.

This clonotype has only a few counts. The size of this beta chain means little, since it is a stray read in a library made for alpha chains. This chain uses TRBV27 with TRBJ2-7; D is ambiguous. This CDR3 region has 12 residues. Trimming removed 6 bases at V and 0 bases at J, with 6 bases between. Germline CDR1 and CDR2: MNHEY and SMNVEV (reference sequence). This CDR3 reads CASSTSSYEQYF. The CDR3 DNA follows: TGTGCCAGCAGCACGAGCTCCTACGAGCAGTACTTC.

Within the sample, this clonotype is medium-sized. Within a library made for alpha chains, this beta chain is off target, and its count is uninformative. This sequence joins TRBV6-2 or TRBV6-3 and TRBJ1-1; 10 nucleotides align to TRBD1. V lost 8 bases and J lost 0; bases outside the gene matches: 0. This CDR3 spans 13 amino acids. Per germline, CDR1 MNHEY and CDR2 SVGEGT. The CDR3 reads CASGTGVNTEAFF. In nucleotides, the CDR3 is TGTGCCAGCGGGACAGGGGTGAACACTGAAGCTTTCTTT.

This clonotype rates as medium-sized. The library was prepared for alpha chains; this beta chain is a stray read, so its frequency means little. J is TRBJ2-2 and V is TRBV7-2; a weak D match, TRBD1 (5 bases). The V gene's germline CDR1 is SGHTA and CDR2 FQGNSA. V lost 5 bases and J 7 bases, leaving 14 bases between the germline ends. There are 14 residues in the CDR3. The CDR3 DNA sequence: TGTGCCAGCAGCAAAACGCCAGGGATCGGGGAGCTGTTTTTT. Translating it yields CASSKTPGIGELFF.

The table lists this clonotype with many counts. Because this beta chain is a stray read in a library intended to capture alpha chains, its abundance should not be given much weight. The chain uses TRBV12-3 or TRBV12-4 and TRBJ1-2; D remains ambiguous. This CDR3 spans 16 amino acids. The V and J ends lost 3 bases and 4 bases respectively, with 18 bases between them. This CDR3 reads CASSLGGMGSGYGYTF. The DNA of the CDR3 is TGTGCCAGCAGTTTGGGCGGAATGGGGTCAGGCTATGGCTACACCTTC.

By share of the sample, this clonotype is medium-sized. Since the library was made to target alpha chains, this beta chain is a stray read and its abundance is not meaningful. CDR3 bases: TGTGCCAGCAGCCCCCCGGGACAATTCCTTGGGCAGCCCCAGCATTTT. Residues: CASSPPGQFLGQPQHF. The genes are TRBV12-3 or TRBV12-4 and TRBJ1-5, with a tentative D call TRBD1 (6 bases). The CDR3 runs 16 residues. Trimming left V 6 bases short and J 7 bases short, with 22 bases between.

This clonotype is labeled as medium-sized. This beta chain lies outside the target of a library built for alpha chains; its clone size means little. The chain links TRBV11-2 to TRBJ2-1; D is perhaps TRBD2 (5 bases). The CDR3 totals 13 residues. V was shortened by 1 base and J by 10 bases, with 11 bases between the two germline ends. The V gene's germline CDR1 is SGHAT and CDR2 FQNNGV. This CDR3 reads CASSLVEGTEQFF. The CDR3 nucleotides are TGTGCCAGCAGCTTAGTAGAGGGCACCGAGCAGTTCTTC. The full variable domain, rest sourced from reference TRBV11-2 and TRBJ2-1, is EAGVAQSPRYKIIEKRQSVAFWCNPISGHATLYWYQQILGQGPKLLIQFQNNGVVDDSQLPKDRFSAERLKGVDSTLKIQPAKLEDSAVYLCASSLVEGTEQFFGPGTRLTVL.

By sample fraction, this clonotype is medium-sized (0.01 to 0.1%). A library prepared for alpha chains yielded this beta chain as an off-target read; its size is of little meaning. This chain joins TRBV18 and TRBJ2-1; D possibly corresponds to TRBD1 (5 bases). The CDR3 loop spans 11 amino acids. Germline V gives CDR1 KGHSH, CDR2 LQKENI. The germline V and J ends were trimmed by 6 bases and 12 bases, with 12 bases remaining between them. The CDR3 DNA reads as TGTGCCAGCTCCACCAGGGTAGGGCAGTTCTTC. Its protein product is CASSTRVGQFF. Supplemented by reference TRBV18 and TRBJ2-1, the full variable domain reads NAGVMQNPRHLVRRRGQEARLRCSPMKGHSHVYWYRQLPEEGLKFMVYLQKENIIDESGMPKERFSAEFPKEGPSILRIQQVVRGDSAAYFCASSTRVGQFFGPGTRLTVL.

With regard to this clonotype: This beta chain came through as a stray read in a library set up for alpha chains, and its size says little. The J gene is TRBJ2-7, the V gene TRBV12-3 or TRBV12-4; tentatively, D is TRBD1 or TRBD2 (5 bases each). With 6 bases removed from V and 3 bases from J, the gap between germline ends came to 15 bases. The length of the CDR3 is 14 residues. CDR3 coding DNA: TGTGCCAGCAGCCCCCGGGACGGCATCTACGAGCAGTACTTC. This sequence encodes CASSPRDGIYEQYF.

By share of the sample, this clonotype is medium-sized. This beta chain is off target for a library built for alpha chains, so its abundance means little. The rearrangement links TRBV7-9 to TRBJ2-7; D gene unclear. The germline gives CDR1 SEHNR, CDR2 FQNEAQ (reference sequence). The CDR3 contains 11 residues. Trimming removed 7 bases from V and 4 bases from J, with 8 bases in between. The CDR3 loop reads CASIGEYEQYF. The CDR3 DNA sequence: TGTGCCAGCATTGGAGAATACGAGCAGTACTTC.

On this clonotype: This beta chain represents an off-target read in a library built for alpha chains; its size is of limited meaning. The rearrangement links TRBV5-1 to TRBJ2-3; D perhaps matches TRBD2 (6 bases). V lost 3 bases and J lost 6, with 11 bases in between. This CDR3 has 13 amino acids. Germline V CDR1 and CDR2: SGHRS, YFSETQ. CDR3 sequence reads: CASSSSLADTQYF. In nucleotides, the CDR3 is TGCGCCAGCAGCTCCTCACTAGCTGATACGCAGTATTTT.